Listed below are T cell receptor beta chains from one sample, sequenced in a study of shared clonotypes between healthy human individuals. Method: immunoSEQ multiplex PCR; TCRdb's copy keeps in-frame clones and lacks some. This sample yields 2 million to 2.5 million clones, of which about 90% are seen a single time; 0.3% to 0.45% belongs to the top ten. What was sequenced was naive CD4+ T cells from PBMCs. The origin of the receptors is a man younger than 35 in good health. Some clones in this sample may be carry-over from other donors' samples. The CDR3 runs from the conserved cysteine through the conserved F or W. Each record gives: J gene, V gene, D gene, clone size, CDR3 DNA, CDR3 protein. D genes are given only for firm matches. Size is stated for part of the rows, as once, few or many counts, or as a class when the clone is expanded.

J: TRBJ2-1
V: TRBV18
D: TRBD2
size: once
DNA: TGTGCCAGCTCACCACCGAATGGAGCGGGAAAGTACAATGAGCAGTTCTTC
CDR3: CASSPPNGAGKYNEQFF

J: TRBJ2-7
V: TRBV5-4
D: TRBD2
size: -
DNA: TGTGCCAGCAGCTTGGAGCCTAGCGGGAGTAGGGGCGAGCAGTACTTC
CDR3: CASSLEPSGSRGEQYF

J: TRBJ2-1
V: TRBV7-6
D: -
size: -
DNA: TGTGCCAGCAGCCAACCGGGGCGGGACTCCTACAATGAGCAGTTCTTC
CDR3: CASSQPGRDSYNEQFF

J: TRBJ1-1
V: TRBV7-9
D: -
size: -
DNA: TGTGCCAGCAGCCTTCGCAGCCCCGCGGCTGGAGCTTTCTTT
CDR3: CASSLRSPAAGAFF

J: TRBJ2-7
V: TRBV28
D: -
size: -
DNA: TGTGCCAGCAGTAAGCCCCAGGGCTCCTACGAGCAGTACTTC
CDR3: CASSKPQGSYEQYF

J: TRBJ2-5
V: TRBV6-5
D: TRBD2
size: -
DNA: TGTGCCAGCAGTTACTCGGCTAGCGGGAGAGAAGAGACCCAGTACTTC
CDR3: CASSYSASGREETQYF

J: TRBJ1-2
V: TRBV28
D: -
size: once
DNA: TGTGCCAGCAGTTTAAGGGGGGCAGACGGCTACACCTTC
CDR3: CASSLRGADGYTF

J: TRBJ2-5
V: TRBV5-1
D: -
size: -
DNA: TGCGCCAGCAGCTTTACAGGGCGTGACGAGACCCAGTACTTC
CDR3: CASSFTGRDETQYF

J: TRBJ2-2
V: TRBV28
D: TRBD2
size: -
DNA: TGTGCCAGCAGTTTATCCGCGGGGGTACGCACCGGGGAGCTGTTTTTT
CDR3: CASSLSAGVRTGELFF

J: TRBJ1-5
V: TRBV4-1
D: -
size: -
DNA: TGCGCCAGCAGCCAAGGGACGCTCCGGGACTACGGCAATCAGCCCCAGCATTTT
CDR3: CASSQGTLRDYGNQPQHF

J: TRBJ2-1
V: TRBV9
D: TRBD2
size: -
DNA: TGTGCCAGCAGCGAACTAGCGGGAAGTAGGGATGAGCAGTTCTTC
CDR3: CASSELAGSRDEQFF

J: TRBJ1-5
V: TRBV25-1
D: -
size: few
DNA: TGTGCCAGCAGTGCCCCAGGGTTTAGCAATCAGCCCCAGCATTTT
CDR3: CASSAPGFSNQPQHF

J: TRBJ2-3
V: TRBV7-2
D: TRBD1
size: -
DNA: TGTGCCAGCAGCTTAGGTGGCAGGGGGCCAGATACGCAGTATTTT
CDR3: CASSLGGRGPDTQYF

J: TRBJ2-7
V: TRBV5-1
D: -
size: -
DNA: TGCGCCAGCAGCTTGGGGGGCCTTACGGTCTACGAGCAGTACTTC
CDR3: CASSLGGLTVYEQYF

J: TRBJ1-1
V: TRBV5-1
D: -
size: -
DNA: TGCGCCAGCAGCTTGGTGAGGGAACTGAACACTGAAGCTTTCTTT
CDR3: CASSLVRELNTEAFF

J: TRBJ1-2
V: TRBV9
D: TRBD1
size: -
DNA: TGTGCCAGCAGCGCCCGGGACAGCCTCTATGGCTACACCTTC
CDR3: CASSARDSLYGYTF

J: TRBJ2-7
V: TRBV10-3
D: TRBD2
size: -
DNA: TGTGCCATCAGTGAGTCGGGACTAGCGGGAGCCCACGAGCAGTACTTC
CDR3: CAISESGLAGAHEQYF

J: TRBJ2-7
V: TRBV28
D: -
size: once
DNA: TGTGCCAGCAGTTTCACGGGAGTATTCTCCTACGAGCAGTACTTC
CDR3: CASSFTGVFSYEQYF

J: TRBJ1-5
V: TRBV28
D: TRBD1
size: -
DNA: TGTGCCAGCAGTATGAGACAGGGACTGTATCAGCCCCAGCATTTT
CDR3: CASSMRQGLYQPQHF

J: TRBJ2-7
V: TRBV5-1
D: TRBD2
size: -
DNA: TGCGCCAGCAGCTTGGATCCAGCGGGAGGGCCTTACCTCTACGAGCAGTACTTC
CDR3: CASSLDPAGGPYLYEQYF

J: TRBJ2-1
V: TRBV5-1
D: -
size: -
DNA: TGCGCCAGCAGCCCACAACCACTAGGGACTTTAAACAATGAGCAGTTCTTC
CDR3: CASSPQPLGTLNNEQFF

J: TRBJ1-1
V: TRBV18
D: -
size: -
DNA: TGTGCCAGCTCACCACAAATGGAGGGGGGAAGCACTGAAGCTTTCTTT
CDR3: CASSPQMEGGSTEAFF

J: TRBJ2-7
V: TRBV4-2
D: -
size: -
DNA: TGTGCCAGCAGCCAAGGGGTTCAGGGCCTACACGTCTACGAGCAGTACTTC
CDR3: CASSQGVQGLHVYEQYF

J: TRBJ2-7
V: TRBV28
D: -
size: once
DNA: TGTGCCAGCAGTGATTACAGCGGGTTCTACGAGCAGTACTTC
CDR3: CASSDYSGFYEQYF

J: TRBJ1-1
V: TRBV11-2
D: TRBD1
size: -
DNA: TGTGCCAGCAGCTTAGTTGGGACAGGGGGCGCGGGGGACACTGAAGCTTTCTTT
CDR3: CASSLVGTGGAGDTEAFF

J: TRBJ1-1
V: TRBV5-1
D: -
size: -
DNA: TGCGCCAGCAGCCAAGGACAATGGAACACTGAAGCTTTCTTT
CDR3: CASSQGQWNTEAFF

J: TRBJ2-3
V: TRBV9
D: -
size: -
DNA: TGTGCCAGCAGCGTAGGGGGCGGAATCACAGATACGCAGTATTTT
CDR3: CASSVGGGITDTQYF

J: TRBJ2-5
V: TRBV5-1
D: TRBD2
size: -
DNA: TGCGCCAGCAGCCCCGGACTAGCGGGAGAGGGGGAGACCCAGTACTTC
CDR3: CASSPGLAGEGETQYF

J: TRBJ2-1
V: TRBV5-1
D: -
size: -
DNA: TGCGCCAGCAGCTTACTAGGACCTAAGGGTAATGAGCAGTTCTTC
CDR3: CASSLLGPKGNEQFF

J: TRBJ2-7
V: TRBV27
D: -
size: -
DNA: TGTGCCAGCAGTTTAAGTCCCATCTCCTACGAGCAGTACTTC
CDR3: CASSLSPISYEQYF

J: TRBJ2-2
V: TRBV2
D: -
size: -
DNA: TGTGCCAGCAGGGGCATCGGGGAGCTGTTTTTT
CDR3: CASRGIGELFF

J: TRBJ1-5
V: TRBV5-1
D: -
size: few
DNA: TGCGCCAGCAGCTTGGCCGCCGGTAGCAATCAGCCCCAGCATTTT
CDR3: CASSLAAGSNQPQHF